The clone carrying this T cell receptor beta chain turned up a few times. Its matching antigen is unknown. This CDR3 comprises 14 residues. CDR1 and CDR2 from the germline V gene are DFQATT and SNEGSKA (reference sequence). V lost 2 bases to trimming and J lost 3 bases, with 13 bases between them. This sample is drawn from a study of T cells after yellow fever vaccination. The wider study: Those fractions that held only low numbers of cells were prepared using the SMART-Seq v4 Ultra Low Input RNA kit.

General observations from the study: Clones from primary vaccination mostly reappeared after the booster (about 97% CD4, approximately 86% CD8). Abundant clonotypes from the bulk population could have been carried over as contaminants into FACS-sorted repertoires.

Generation of TCR cDNA used 5'RACE template switching (which added a universal primer site and UMIs). TCRdb reprocessed the 5' RACE reads with MiXCR, giving one entry per CDR3 protein. There are over 200,000 distinct CDR3 sequences in the sample; around 6.7% occur only once, and approximately 1% lies in the top ten. The genes are TRBV20-1 and TRBJ1-1; perhaps TRBD1 as D (6 bases). This TCR derives from a man aged 25-45 years who received the YFV17D yellow fever vaccine. This specimen consisted of CD4+ T cells sorted from PBMCs, obtained on the day of the yellow fever booster vaccination. CDR3 protein: CSARKGGRDTEAFF. The CDR3 DNA reads as TGCAGTGCTAGAAAGGGGGGCAGGGACACTGAAGCTTTCTTT.